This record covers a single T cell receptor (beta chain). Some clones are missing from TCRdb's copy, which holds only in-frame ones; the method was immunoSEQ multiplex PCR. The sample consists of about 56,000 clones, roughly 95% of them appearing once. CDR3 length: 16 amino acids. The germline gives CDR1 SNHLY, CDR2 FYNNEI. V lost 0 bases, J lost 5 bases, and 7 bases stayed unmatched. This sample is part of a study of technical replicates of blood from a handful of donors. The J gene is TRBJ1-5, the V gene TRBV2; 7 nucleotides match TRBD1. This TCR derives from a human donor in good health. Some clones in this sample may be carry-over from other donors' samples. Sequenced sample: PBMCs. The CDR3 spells CASSEAGRGFDQPQHF. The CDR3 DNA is TGTGCCAGCAGTGAAGCGGGCAGGGGGTTTGATCAGCCCCAGCATTTT.